This T cell receptor beta chain was found in a study of control samples from healthy donors and cancer patients. Clones were sequenced by immunoSEQ multiplex PCR, and TCRdb holds only the in-frame ones, with some missing. Of around 130,000 clones detected, just under 95% appear once; the ten largest clones hold about 4%. This CDR3 comprises 13 residues. The V gene's germline CDR1 is LNHDA and CDR2 SQIVND (reference sequence). V lost 6 bases, J lost 7 bases, and 12 bases lay in between. Specimen: blood. The rearrangement links TRBV19 to TRBJ1-4; D remains ambiguous. This TCR was sampled from a man aged 30-40 years in good health. The CDR3 loop reads CASSPLDGEKLFF. CDR3 DNA sequence: TGTGCCAGTAGCCCCTTGGACGGTGAAAAACTGTTTTTT.